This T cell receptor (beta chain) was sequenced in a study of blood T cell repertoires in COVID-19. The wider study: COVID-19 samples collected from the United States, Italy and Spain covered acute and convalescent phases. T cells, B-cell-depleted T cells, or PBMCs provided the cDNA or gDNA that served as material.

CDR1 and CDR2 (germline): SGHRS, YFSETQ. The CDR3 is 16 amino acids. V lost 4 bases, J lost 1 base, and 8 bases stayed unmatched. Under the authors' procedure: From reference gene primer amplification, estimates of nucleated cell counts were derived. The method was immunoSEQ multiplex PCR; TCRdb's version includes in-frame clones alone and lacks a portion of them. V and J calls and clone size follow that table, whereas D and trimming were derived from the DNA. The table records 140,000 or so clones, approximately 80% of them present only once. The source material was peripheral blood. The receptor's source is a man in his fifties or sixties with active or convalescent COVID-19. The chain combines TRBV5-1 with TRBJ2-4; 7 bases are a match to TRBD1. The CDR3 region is CASSTGQPRAKNIQYF. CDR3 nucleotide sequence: TGCGCCAGCAGCACGGGACAGCCAAGGGCCAAAAACATTCAGTACTTC.